This TCR beta chain was captured by sequencing in a study of cytomegalovirus exposure and HLA in healthy donors. Points from the study as a whole: Most TCR sequences were uncommon, yet certain public TCRs appeared in many donors. Overall, around 150 TCR beta chains were annotated as cytomegalovirus-associated. TCR clusters originating in the first cohort tended to co-occur in the 120 validation repertoires, according to a later analysis. In vitro checks showed that a few CMV-associated chains really do target CMV antigens.

The V end lost 6 bases, the J end lost 0 bases, and 11 bases lay between the germline ends. CDR1 and CDR2 from the germline V gene are MDHEN and SYDVKM. CDR3 length: 14 amino acids. As for this clone: The antigen remains undetermined.

The assay was immunoSEQ multiplex PCR, and TCRdb's table has in-frame clones only and misses some. The table includes 250,000 to 350,000 clones, roughly 90% detected once. The clonotype comes from a woman younger than 30 in good health and CMV-seronegative. The specimen was PBMCs. The chain carries TRBV28 and TRBJ1-2; tentative D call: TRBD1 (6 bases). CDR3 DNA: TGTGCCAGCAGGTGGACAGAAGCTAACTATGGCTACACCTTC. Protein: CASRWTEANYGYTF.